This T cell receptor beta chain was identified during a study of shared clonotypes between healthy human individuals. Study background: Researchers drew samples from two women and a few men aged 18 to 49.

Profiling relied on immunoSEQ multiplex PCR, and the TCRdb table lists in-frame clones only, not all of them. The table records 300,000 to 400,000 clones, around two thirds of them present only once. This clone was detected only once. Its antigen remains unidentified. CDR3 length equals 16 residues. Trimming took off 6 bases at V and 9 bases at J, with 27 bases between the two ends. Germline V CDR1 and CDR2: SNHLY, FYNNEI. Findings and caveats of the study: On the whole, naive subsets had larger estimated richness than memory subsets had. Non-shared clonotypes had lower generation probabilities than those shared by all four donors. The naive CD4 repertoires of a handful of donors were compared, and approximately 5.3% of clonotypes were shared.

Sequencing was performed on memory CD4+ T cells sorted from blood. As to subset: CD45RA-negative fraction. V usage is TRBV2 and J usage is TRBJ2-7, with a weak D call TRBD1 (8 bases). The sequence derives from a man younger than 45 in good health. The CDR3 here is CASSLRFRGRGGRQYF. The CDR3 bases are TGTGCCAGCAGCCTGCGCTTCAGGGGGCGCGGGGGTAGGCAGTACTTC.